This T cell receptor (beta chain) appears in the sequencing data of a study of early T cells in non-severe SARS-CoV-2 infection. A single record per CDR3 protein comes from TCRdb applying MiXCR to the 5' RACE reads. This table has about 55,000 distinct CDR3 sequences, about 16% appearing once. By share of the sample, this clonotype is medium-sized. This CDR3 has 14 amino acids. The J segment lost 4 bases and the V segment lost 3 bases, leaving 0 bases of the junction unmatched. CDR1 MRHNA and CDR2 SNTAGT come from the germline V gene. This TCR derives from an adult who was a healthcare worker with PCR-confirmed SARS-CoV-2 infection or an uninfected control (not recorded which). The sample here was whole blood, taken at baseline. The rearrangement joins TRBV6-4 to TRBJ2-3; 11 nucleotides line up with TRBD2. CDR3 sequence (DNA): TGTGCCAGCAGTGAACTAGCGGGAGCAGATACGCAGTATTTT. Amino acid sequence: CASSELAGADTQYF.